Presented here are 10 T cell receptor beta chains from one specimen sequenced in a study of control samples from healthy donors and cancer patients. Assay used: immunoSEQ multiplex PCR; TCRdb lists only in-frame clones, some missing. In the table there are roughly 93,000 clones, around 90% of which are singletons. Sequencing was done on a sample of PBMCs. The receptors stem from a woman in her 50s with colorectal cancer.

This clone was detected only once. This chain joins TRBV24-1 and TRBJ2-1, with a tentative D call TRBD1 (6 bases). The CDR3 sequence is 12 residues long. Germline V gives CDR1 KGHDR, CDR2 SFDVKD. Trimming removed 7 bases at V and 6 bases at J, with 9 bases between. As DNA, the CDR3 is TGTGCCACCAGCCTCAGGGGCAATGAGCAGTTCTTC. This translates into CATSLRGNEQFF.

This chain links TRBV15 with TRBJ2-3; D unclear. The CDR3 spans 11 residues. CDR1 and CDR2 (germline): LNHNV, YYDKDF (reference sequence). V was pared by 5 bases and J by 1 base, with 1 base between. The DNA for the CDR3 is TGTGCCACCAGCGGCACAGATACGCAGTATTTT. Its translation: CATSGTDTQYF.

The chain recombines TRBV18 with TRBJ2-7; no clear D. The V end lost 2 bases, the J end lost 5 bases, and 7 bases lay between the germline ends. Germline V gene lookup returns CDR1 KGHSH and CDR2 LQKENI. The CDR3 contains 12 residues. CDR3 protein: CASSPGMDEQYV. The CDR3 DNA follows: TGTGCCAGCTCACCAGGGATGGACGAGCAGTACGTC.

The chain uses TRBV5-5 and TRBJ2-1; weak D call: TRBD2 (5 bases). CDR3 length: 15 residues. Germline values: CDR1 SGHKS, CDR2 YYEKEE (reference sequence). Trimming cost V 4 bases and J 5 bases, with 16 bases left between them. CDR3 region: CASSREGRRNNEQFF. CDR3 DNA sequence: TGTGCCAGCAGCCGGGAAGGACGGAGGAACAATGAGCAGTTCTTC.

This rearrangement joins TRBV5-6 to TRBJ2-5, with D hard to call. Per germline, CDR1 SGHDT and CDR2 YYEEEE. The length of the CDR3 is 17 residues. Trimming left V 0 bases short and J 2 bases short, with 17 bases between. CDR3 amino acids: CASSLAFTETPQETQYF. In nucleotides, the CDR3 is TGTGCCAGCAGCTTGGCCTTTACTGAGACCCCTCAAGAGACCCAGTACTTC.

The gene calls are TRBV6-2 or TRBV6-3 and TRBJ1-2; D not resolved. The CDR3 has 12 amino acids. Germline assignment: CDR1 MNHEY and CDR2 SVGEGT. Trimming stripped 6 bases from V and 3 bases from J, with 8 bases between. The CDR3 is CASSRDYYGYTF. CDR3 in DNA: TGTGCCAGCAGCCGCGACTACTATGGCTACACCTTC.

The V gene is TRBV3-1 (or the pseudogene TRBV3-2), the J gene TRBJ2-5, with D tentatively TRBD2 (5 bases). This CDR3 comprises 15 residues. V lost 4 bases and J lost 5, with 17 bases in between. Germline V gene sequence: CDR1 LGHDT, CDR2 YNNKEL (reference sequence). In DNA form, the CDR3 reads TGTGCCAGCAGCCGACTCGGGGTTCAGCAGGAGACCCAGTACTTC. Translated, it gives CASSRLGVQQETQYF.

The chain carries TRBV28 and TRBJ1-1; D not resolved. Germline V gene lookup returns CDR1 MDHEN and CDR2 SYDVKM. V was clipped by 1 base and J by 11 bases, with 11 bases between them. The CDR3 is 12 amino acids. CDR3 sequence reads: CASSLFQRRAFF. The CDR3, as DNA: TGTGCCAGCAGTTTATTCCAGAGGAGGGCTTTCTTT.

The chain recombines TRBV14 with TRBJ1-1; 7 nucleotides match TRBD1. Germline V gene data show CDR1 as SGHDN and CDR2 as FVKESK. The trim removed 5 bases at V and 4 bases at J, leaving 7 bases unmatched. This CDR3 comprises 14 residues. DNA for the CDR3: TGTGCCAGCAGCACAGGGACAGTTGGCACTGAAGCTTTCTTT. Encoded protein: CASSTGTVGTEAFF.

The J gene is TRBJ2-3, the V gene TRBV7-2; TRBD1 is a possible D gene (5 bases). The length of the CDR3 is 14 residues. The germline V gene encodes CDR1 SGHTA and CDR2 FQGNSA. Trimming removed 2 bases from V and 1 base from J, with 7 bases in between. The CDR3 nucleotides read TGTGCCAGCAGCTTAATGGGGCGCACAGATACGCAGTATTTT. Its translation: CASSLMGRTDTQYF.